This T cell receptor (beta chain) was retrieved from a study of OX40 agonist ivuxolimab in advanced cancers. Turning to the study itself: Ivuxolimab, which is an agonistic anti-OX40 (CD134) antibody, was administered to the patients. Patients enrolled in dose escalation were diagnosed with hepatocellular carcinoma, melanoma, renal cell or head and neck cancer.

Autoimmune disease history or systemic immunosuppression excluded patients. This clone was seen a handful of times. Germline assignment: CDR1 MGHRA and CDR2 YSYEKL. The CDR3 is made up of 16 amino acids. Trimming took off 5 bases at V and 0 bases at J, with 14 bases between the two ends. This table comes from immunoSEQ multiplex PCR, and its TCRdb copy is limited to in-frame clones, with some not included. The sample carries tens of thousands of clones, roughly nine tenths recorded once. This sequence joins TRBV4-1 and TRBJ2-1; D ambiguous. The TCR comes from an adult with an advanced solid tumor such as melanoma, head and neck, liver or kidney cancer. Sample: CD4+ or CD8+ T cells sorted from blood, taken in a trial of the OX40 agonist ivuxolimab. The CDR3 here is CASSGLGISSYNEQFF. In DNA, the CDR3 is TGCGCCAGCAGCGGGCTAGGAATTAGCTCCTACAATGAGCAGTTCTTC.